The next 32 T cell receptor beta chains were all read from a single sample in a study of blood T cell repertoires in COVID-19. TCRdb's table, derived via immunoSEQ multiplex PCR, lists solely in-frame clones and lacks some. The repertoire holds about 280,000 clones, with roughly 86% as singletons. The sample consisted of peripheral blood. All receptors derive from a woman aged 30 to 39 who had recovered from COVID-19.

V usage is TRBV6-5 and J usage is TRBJ1-3, with D uncertain. CDR1 is MNHEY, CDR2 SVGAGI, per germline. The CDR3 is 14 residues long. Trimming took off 5 bases at V and 0 bases at J, with 8 bases between the two ends. In nucleotides, the CDR3 is TGTGCCAGCAGTCAACACAGCTCTGGAAACACCATATATTTT. Encoded protein: CASSQHSSGNTIYF.

This chain links TRBV3-1 (or the pseudogene TRBV3-2) with TRBJ2-1; maybe TRBD1 (5 bases). Trimming cost V 7 bases and J 7 bases, with 17 bases left between them. Germline assignment: CDR1 LGHDT and CDR2 YNNKEL (reference sequence). The CDR3 runs to 14 residues. The CDR3 DNA is TGTGCCAGCAATCATCAGGGCTTCGGGAATGAGCAGTTCTTC. Amino acid sequence: CASNHQGFGNEQFF.

The chain has TRBV7-2 and TRBJ2-5, with D unclear. The CDR3 is made up of 16 amino acids. Germline-derived CDR1 and CDR2 are SGHTA and FQGNSA. V shed 1 base and J shed 1 base, with 13 bases lying between them. CDR3 sequence: CASSLGPETLQETQYF. The CDR3 DNA sequence: TGTGCCAGCAGCTTAGGTCCCGAGACTCTCCAAGAGACCCAGTACTTC.

The CDR3 bases are TGTGCCAGCAGCTTACCCAGGGGGAAACATGAGACCCAGTACTTC. Translation gives CASSLPRGKHETQYF. The chain employs TRBV11-2 and TRBJ2-5, with TRBD1 matching 7 bases. The length of the CDR3 is 15 residues. Germline CDR1 SGHAT, CDR2 FQNNGV. Trimming at V came to 2 bases and at J to 5 bases, leaving 8 bases not matched to a gene.

V usage is TRBV6-6 and J usage is TRBJ2-1; 7 nucleotides agree with TRBD2. Germline CDR1 reads MNHNY; CDR2 reads SVGAGI (reference sequence). The J segment lost 1 base and the V segment lost 8 bases, leaving 5 bases of the junction unmatched. CDR3 length: 14 residues. This CDR3 reads CASQAGLSYNEQFF. CDR3 nucleotide sequence: TGTGCCAGCCAAGCGGGGCTATCCTACAATGAGCAGTTCTTC.

V is TRBV7-2 and J is TRBJ2-1; D call uncertain. The V gene's germline CDR1 is SGHTA and CDR2 FQGNSA. This CDR3 has 16 residues. V lost 1 base and J 2 bases, leaving 12 bases between the germline ends. The CDR3 DNA follows: TGTGCCAGCAGCTTAGGAAAGATGGGCGCCTACAATGAGCAGTTCTTC. Translated, it gives CASSLGKMGAYNEQFF. Full variable domain (outside the CDR3, taken from reference TRBV7-2 and TRBJ2-1): GAGVSQSPSNKVTEKGKDVELRCDPISGHTALYWYRQSLGQGLEFLIYFQGNSAPDKSGLPSDRFSAERTGGSVSTLTIQRTQQEDSAVYLCASSLGKMGAYNEQFFGPGTRLTVL.

The chain couples TRBV7-6 to TRBJ2-1, with a tentative D call TRBD2 (6 bases). V was clipped by 5 bases and J by 7 bases, with 18 bases between them. The CDR3 covers 15 residues. Germline-derived CDR1 and CDR2 are SGHVS and FNYEAQ. The CDR3 here is CASSRRDSPGNEQFF. Written as DNA, the CDR3 is TGTGCCAGCAGCCGCCGGGACTCCCCAGGGAATGAGCAGTTCTTC.

The V and J genes are TRBV5-6 and TRBJ1-5; possible D gene TRBD1, 6 bases. V was shortened by 0 bases and J by 3 bases, with 16 bases between the two germline ends. The CDR3 runs 17 residues. Per the germline V gene, CDR1 is SGHDT and CDR2 is YYEEEE. Here the CDR3 reads CASSLGWGPEFNQPQHF. The CDR3 DNA sequence: TGTGCCAGCAGCTTGGGTTGGGGGCCTGAATTCAATCAGCCCCAGCATTTT.

The chain has TRBV24-1 and TRBJ2-3; D may be TRBD1 (7 bases). The CDR3 is made up of 15 amino acids. Germline assignment: CDR1 KGHDR and CDR2 SFDVKD. V shed 4 bases and J shed 4 bases, with 14 bases lying between them. CDR3 protein: CATSDGGQGADTQYF. Written as DNA, the CDR3 is TGTGCCACCAGTGACGGGGGCCAGGGGGCAGATACGCAGTATTTT.

The rearrangement uses TRBV19 and TRBJ1-4, with 11 bases aligning to TRBD1. The CDR3 has 17 residues. V was clipped by 3 bases and J by 1 base; unmatched bases: 4. The germline V gene encodes CDR1 LNHDA and CDR2 SQIVND (reference sequence). Here the CDR3 reads CASSIGTGGITNEKLFF. The CDR3 bases are TGTGCCAGTAGTATTGGGACAGGGGGAATAACTAATGAAAAACTGTTTTTT.

The J gene is TRBJ2-2, the V gene TRBV10-2; the match to TRBD1 covers 7 bases. The junction had 10 bases not matched to a gene; V was cut back by 3 bases and J by 6 bases. The CDR3 extends over 16 amino acids. Germline V gene sequence: CDR1 WSHSY, CDR2 SAAADI. CDR3 DNA sequence: TGCGCCAGCAGTGATTGGGACAGAAGTGACTCCGGGGAGCTGTTTTTT. Translation: CASSDWDRSDSGELFF.

The CDR3 is CASSEEAYEQYF. In DNA, the CDR3 is TGTGCCAGCAGTGAGGAGGCCTACGAGCAGTACTTC. The chain carries TRBV2 and TRBJ2-7; a weak D match, TRBD2 (5 bases). V was clipped by 3 bases and J by 2 bases, with 5 bases between them. CDR3 length: 12 residues. CDR1 is SNHLY, CDR2 FYNNEI, per germline.

This clone was observed a handful of times. The V and J genes are TRBV7-2 and TRBJ1-4, with D hard to call. The CDR3 runs 13 residues. Trimming took off 5 bases at V and 6 bases at J, with 10 bases between the two ends. Germline V gene data show CDR1 as SGHTA and CDR2 as FQGNSA. The CDR3 bases are TGTGCCAGCAGCGACGGAGCGGATGAAAAACTGTTTTTT. Its translation is CASSDGADEKLFF.

This clone was seen a single time. V gene TRBV27 combines with J gene TRBJ2-5; 11 nucleotides line up with TRBD2. The germline V gene encodes CDR1 MNHEY and CDR2 SMNVEV (reference sequence). The CDR3 is 14 residues long. V was pared by 2 bases and J by 4 bases, with 0 bases of the junction left unmatched. CDR3 in amino acids: CASSLGTSGETQYF. In DNA form, the CDR3 reads TGTGCCAGCAGTTTAGGGACTAGCGGAGAGACCCAGTACTTC.

The chain employs TRBV10-1 and TRBJ1-1; D uncertain. Between the trimmed V and J ends, which lost 3 bases and 5 bases, there was a span of 7 bases. The CDR3 has 12 amino acids. In germline, CDR1 is WNHNN, CDR2 SYGVQD (reference sequence). The CDR3 region has the DNA TGCGCCAGCAGTGATACGAGTACTGAAGCTTTCTTT. Translation gives CASSDTSTEAFF.

V gene TRBV19 combines with J gene TRBJ1-1, with unresolved D. Trimming left V 4 bases short and J 11 bases short, with 14 bases between. Germline V gene sequence: CDR1 LNHDA, CDR2 SQIVND (reference sequence). CDR3 size: 12 residues. As DNA, the CDR3 is TGTGCCAGTAGTAGGGGTGAGGCGGGGGCTTTCTTT. This gives the protein CASSRGEAGAFF.

The rearrangement joins TRBV9 to TRBJ2-5, with D possibly matching TRBD2 (6 bases). Germline values: CDR1 SGDLS, CDR2 YYNGEE. The CDR3 extends over 12 amino acids. Between the trimmed V and J ends, which lost 5 bases and 7 bases, there was a span of 12 bases. The CDR3 sequence: CASSEVGGTQYF. DNA of the CDR3: TGTGCCAGCAGTGAGGTGGGAGGGACCCAGTACTTC.

The genes are TRBV7-9 and TRBJ2-2; the D gene is possibly TRBD1 (6 bases). Trimming pared 3 bases from V and 1 base from J, leaving 9 bases between. The CDR3 runs 15 residues. From germline, CDR1 is SEHNR and CDR2 FQNEAQ (reference sequence). CDR3 DNA: TGTGCCAGCAGCTTCGCCAGGGGGAACACCGGGGAGCTGTTTTTT. Protein sequence: CASSFARGNTGELFF. Full variable domain (missing parts from reference TRBV7-9 and TRBJ2-2): DTGVSQNPRHKITKRGQNVTFRCDPISEHNRLYWYRQTLGQGPEFLTYFQNEAQLEKSRLLSDRFSAERPKGSFSTLEIQRTEQGDSAMYLCASSFARGNTGELFFGEGSRLTVL.

This clone was detected once. V and J are TRBV11-2 and TRBJ1-4; D possibly corresponds to TRBD1 (6 bases). This CDR3 is built from 16 residues. V lost 5 bases to trimming and J lost 7 bases, with 20 bases between them. CDR1 is SGHAT and CDR2 is FQNNGV in the germline V gene. CDR3 protein: CASSEGSRGRGEKLFF. In DNA, the CDR3 is TGTGCCAGCAGCGAGGGCTCACGCGGCAGGGGTGAAAAACTGTTTTTT.

The chain combines TRBV19 with TRBJ1-1; tentative D call: TRBD1 (5 bases). Looked up from germline, CDR1 is LNHDA and CDR2 is SQIVND (reference sequence). CDR3 size: 12 residues. V gave up 7 bases and J gave up 4 bases, with 10 bases separating them. The CDR3 spells CASNQGSTEAFF. The CDR3 DNA reads TGTGCCAGTAATCAGGGTTCCACTGAAGCTTTCTTT.

CDR3 nucleotide sequence: TGTGCCAGCAGTCCGACAGGGTACACTGAAGCTTTCTTT. Translating gives CASSPTGYTEAFF. The chain joins TRBV27 to TRBJ1-1; 7 bases agree with TRBD1. V was pared by 5 bases and J by 3 bases, with 3 bases of the junction left unmatched. Germline loops: CDR1 MNHEY, CDR2 SMNVEV (reference sequence). The CDR3 totals 13 residues.

V usage is TRBV19 and J usage is TRBJ1-5; no clear D. This CDR3 has 15 residues. Germline CDR1 and CDR2: LNHDA and SQIVND (reference sequence). Trimming left V 2 bases short and J 0 bases short, with 8 bases between. The CDR3 coding sequence is TGTGCCAGTAGTATAAGCCACTATAGCAATCAGCCCCAGCATTTT. Protein product: CASSISHYSNQPQHF.

J is TRBJ2-1 and V is TRBV2, with D perhaps matching TRBD1 (5 bases). Germline assignment: CDR1 SNHLY and CDR2 FYNNEI. V dropped 4 bases and J dropped 7 bases, with 17 bases sitting between them. The CDR3 consists of 15 residues. DNA for the CDR3: TGTGCCAGCAGTGTTGACAGACAAGGACGAAATGAGCAGTTCTTC. Amino acid sequence: CASSVDRQGRNEQFF. Full variable domain (remainder filled in from reference TRBV2 and TRBJ2-1): EPEVTQTPSHQVTQMGQEVILRCVPISNHLYFYWYRQILGQKVEFLVSFYNNEISEKSEIFDDQFSVERPDGSNFTLKIRSTKLEDSAMYFCASSVDRQGRNEQFFGPGTRLTVL.

This clone has a single count. This chain connects TRBV11-2 to TRBJ2-1, with TRBD2 matching 11 bases. Losses at the gene ends were 1 base for V and 8 bases for J; bases not matched to a gene: 4. The germline V gene encodes CDR1 SGHAT and CDR2 FQNNGV. This CDR3 comprises 15 residues. The CDR3 nucleotides read TGTGCCAGCAGCTTAGTTCTAGCGGGGGGCGATGAGCAGTTCTTC. This encodes CASSLVLAGGDEQFF.

The rearrangement joins TRBV28 to TRBJ2-7; 8 bases are shared with TRBD2. The CDR3 runs to 13 residues. The J segment lost 7 bases and the V segment lost 7 bases, leaving 9 bases of the junction unmatched. Germline assignment: CDR1 MDHEN and CDR2 SYDVKM. The CDR3 here is CASNGGAGGEQYF. The CDR3 DNA is TGTGCCAGCAATGGAGGCGCGGGAGGTGAGCAGTACTTC.

This clone was counted a single time. V is TRBV30 and J is TRBJ1-1, with D maybe TRBD1 (5 bases). The V end lost 0 bases, the J end lost 6 bases, and 5 bases lay between the germline ends. Germline V lookup: CDR1 GTSNPN, CDR2 SVGIG (reference sequence). The CDR3 has 11 amino acids. This chain's CDR3 is CAWSVQAEAFF. The CDR3 DNA is TGTGCCTGGAGTGTACAGGCTGAAGCTTTCTTT.

DNA of the CDR3: TGTGCCAGCAGCTTCTCGGGGAATGGCTACACCTTC. This gives the protein CASSFSGNGYTF. V usage is TRBV5-4 and J usage is TRBJ1-2; D unresolved. Germline lookup yields CDR1 SGHNT and CDR2 YYREEE (reference sequence). The ends were cut back, 2 bases at V and 6 bases at J, with 8 bases in the middle. The CDR3 length is 12 residues.

The count of this clone is one. V gene TRBV10-3 combines with J gene TRBJ2-3, with 8 bases aligning to TRBD1. Germline CDR1 reads ENHRY; CDR2 reads SYGVKD. This CDR3 is built from 13 residues. With 11 bases clipped from V and 1 base from J, the junction kept 5 bases outside the gene matches. CDR3 DNA sequence: TGTGCCCTTAAGACAGGGGGCACAGATACGCAGTATTTT. It yields the protein CALKTGGTDTQYF.

The V call is TRBV28, the J call TRBJ2-2; 7 bases line up with TRBD1. V shed 5 bases, J shed 6 bases, and the junction held 21 bases outside the gene matches. This CDR3 region has 19 residues. Germline V lookup: CDR1 MDHEN, CDR2 SYDVKM. This CDR3 is CASSPPGQRSGFEAGELFF. As DNA, the CDR3 is TGTGCCAGCAGTCCCCCGGGACAGAGATCGGGGTTTGAGGCCGGGGAGCTGTTTTTT.

The chain uses TRBV2 and TRBJ1-2; 7 bases are shared with TRBD1. Germline V gene sequence: CDR1 SNHLY, CDR2 FYNNEI. Trimming removed 4 bases from V and 4 bases from J; junction bases left unmatched: 6. This CDR3 is built from 14 residues. CDR3 region: CASSASGQIYGYTF. The CDR3 region has the DNA TGTGCCAGCAGTGCTTCGGGACAGATCTATGGCTACACCTTC.

This chain links TRBV18 with TRBJ1-1, with D possibly TRBD1 on 6 matching bases. V was clipped by 4 bases and J by 4 bases, with 19 bases between them. The CDR3 contains 16 residues. CDR1 is KGHSH, CDR2 LQKENI, per germline. The CDR3 reads CASSLVGVQQGTEAFF. As DNA, the CDR3 is TGTGCCAGCTCACTGGTAGGGGTTCAACAGGGCACTGAAGCTTTCTTT.

This rearrangement joins TRBV27 to TRBJ2-1; 8 positions agree with TRBD1. The V gene's germline CDR1 is MNHEY and CDR2 SMNVEV (reference sequence). V was pared by 3 bases and J by 7 bases, with 8 bases of the junction left unmatched. This CDR3 is 15 amino acids long. CDR3: CASSLRGTGKNEQFF. The CDR3 DNA is TGTGCCAGCAGTTTGAGGGGGACAGGCAAAAATGAGCAGTTCTTC.